This T cell receptor (beta chain) is drawn from a study of T cell repertoires in cytomegalovirus infection. The study's findings and limits: Predominance within the ex vivo response was attributable to HLA-C-restricted CMV-specific TCR beta clonotypes. Identification of carriers of CMV plus the relevant HLA was performed using cumulative public TCR beta family frequency.

TCRdb ran MiXCR on the reads and lists one entry per CDR3 protein. The data show nearly 700,000 distinct CDR3 sequences, roughly 36% seen once. The germline V gene encodes CDR1 SGHVS and CDR2 FQNEAQ. Trimming cost V 5 bases and J 4 bases, with 20 bases left between them. This CDR3 comprises 16 residues. There are many counts of this clonotype. Its antigen is still unknown. Sample: cultured PBMCs, taken from culture after CMV antigen stimulation. V and J are TRBV7-8 and TRBJ1-1; no definite D call. This TCR derives from a human donor in good health (CMV status not recorded). Some clones in this sample may be carry-over from other donors' samples. CDR3 region: CASSQLAGKGSTEAFF. The CDR3 bases are TGTGCCAGCAGCCAACTGGCCGGGAAAGGCAGCACTGAAGCTTTCTTT.